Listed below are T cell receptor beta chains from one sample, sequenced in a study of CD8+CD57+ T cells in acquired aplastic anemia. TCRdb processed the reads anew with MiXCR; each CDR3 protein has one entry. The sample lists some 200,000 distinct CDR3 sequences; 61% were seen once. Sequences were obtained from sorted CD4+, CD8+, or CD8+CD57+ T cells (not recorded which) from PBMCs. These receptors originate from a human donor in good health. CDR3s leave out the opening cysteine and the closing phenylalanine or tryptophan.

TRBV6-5 ASSYSGVMGSEKLF
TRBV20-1 SARSRLADNEQF
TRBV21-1 ASSKNLQGQGGEVGTGELF
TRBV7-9 ASSLAQGYGYT
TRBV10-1 ASIVYHAP
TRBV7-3 ASSLGGGTSPLH
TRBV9 ASSVGPRTGQGHTEAF
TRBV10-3 AISDQRSDEQY
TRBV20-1 SASTSADYEQY
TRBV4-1 ASSQASVSGRAEDTQY
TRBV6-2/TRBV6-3 ASSTAGGMDEQY
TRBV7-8 ASTPDWSYEQY
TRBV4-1 ASSWRTAYEQY
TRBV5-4 ASSSGEGGLRSYNEQF
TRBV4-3 ASSQGTDANTEAF
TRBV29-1 SVVGLAAEAF
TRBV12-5 ASGPTQSSYNEQF
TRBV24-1 ATSVIDLSSYNEQF
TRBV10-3 AIRRGRGEKLF
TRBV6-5 ASSYQGSNSGANVLT
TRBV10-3 AISVQGQHGEQY
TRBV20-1 SVPRGIGGYGYT
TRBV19 ATLENRGTDTQY
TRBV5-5 ASSLLPRGNEQY
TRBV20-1 SARDDQGRTEAF
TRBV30 AWSEGTAQETQY
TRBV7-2 ASSMTGENEKLF
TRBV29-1 SVDRTGGRRELF
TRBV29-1 SALGGQTTTQY
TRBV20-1 SARKGEGYGYT
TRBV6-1 ASRTGQGVGEQY
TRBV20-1 SVLTGQGFYEQY
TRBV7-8 ASEGASSNEQF
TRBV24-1 ATSDGRASGEKLF
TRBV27 ASSLRPYNEQF
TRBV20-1 SARAVPSWY
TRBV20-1 SARDTLGGDYNEQF
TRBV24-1 ATSEYDSSLAPGSCF
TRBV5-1 ASSPGTGGNYGYT
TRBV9 ASSVGVAGERKY
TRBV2 ASSETLAGAGQY
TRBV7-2 ASSEDGTLQETQY
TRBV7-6 ASSLQGPSVYEQY
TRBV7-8 ASSLTLGNTEAF
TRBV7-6 ASSLTTSGANVLT
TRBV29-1 SVPGTFEETQY
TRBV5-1 ANSHGLSEQY
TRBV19 ASSRGLSEQYEQY
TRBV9 ASSVGLGYNEQF